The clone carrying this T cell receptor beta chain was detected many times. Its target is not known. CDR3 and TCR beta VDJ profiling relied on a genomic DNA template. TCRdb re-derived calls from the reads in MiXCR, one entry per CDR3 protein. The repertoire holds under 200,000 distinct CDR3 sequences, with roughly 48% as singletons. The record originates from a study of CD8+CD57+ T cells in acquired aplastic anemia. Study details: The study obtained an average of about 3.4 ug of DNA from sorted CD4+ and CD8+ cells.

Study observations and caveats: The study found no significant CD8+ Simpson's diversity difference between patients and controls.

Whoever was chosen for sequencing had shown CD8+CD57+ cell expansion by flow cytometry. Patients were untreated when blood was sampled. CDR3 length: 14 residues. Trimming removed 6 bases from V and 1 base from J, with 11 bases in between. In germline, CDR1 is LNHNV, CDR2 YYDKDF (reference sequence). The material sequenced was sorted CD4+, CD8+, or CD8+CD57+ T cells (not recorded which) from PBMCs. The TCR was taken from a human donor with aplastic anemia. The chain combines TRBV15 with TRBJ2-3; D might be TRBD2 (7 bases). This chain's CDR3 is CATRGRGGTDTQYF. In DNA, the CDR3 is TGTGCCACCAGGGGGAGGGGGGGCACAGATACGCAGTATTTT.